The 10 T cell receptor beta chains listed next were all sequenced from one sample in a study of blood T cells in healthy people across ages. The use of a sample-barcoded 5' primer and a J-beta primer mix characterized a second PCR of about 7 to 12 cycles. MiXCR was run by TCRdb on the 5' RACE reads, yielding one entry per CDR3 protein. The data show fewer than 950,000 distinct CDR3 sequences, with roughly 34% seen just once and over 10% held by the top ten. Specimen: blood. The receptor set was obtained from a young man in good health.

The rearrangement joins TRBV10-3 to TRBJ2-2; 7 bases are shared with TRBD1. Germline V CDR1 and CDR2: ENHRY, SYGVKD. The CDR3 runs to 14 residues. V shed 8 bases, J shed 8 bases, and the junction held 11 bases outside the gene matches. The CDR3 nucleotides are TGTGCCATCCCCAAGGGGGCATCTTCTGGGGAGCTGTTTTTT. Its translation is CAIPKGASSGELFF.

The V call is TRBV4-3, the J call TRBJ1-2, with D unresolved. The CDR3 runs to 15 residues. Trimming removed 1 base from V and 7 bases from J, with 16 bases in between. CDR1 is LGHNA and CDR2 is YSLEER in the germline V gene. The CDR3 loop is CASSQGPSSGIGYTF. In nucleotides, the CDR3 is TGCGCCAGCAGCCAAGGCCCAAGTTCCGGGATTGGCTACACCTTC.

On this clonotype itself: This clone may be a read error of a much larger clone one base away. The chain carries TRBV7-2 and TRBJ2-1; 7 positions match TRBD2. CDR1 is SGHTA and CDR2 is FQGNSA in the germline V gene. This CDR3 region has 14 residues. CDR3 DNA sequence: TGTGCCAACAGCTTCCCAGGGACTATCAATGAGCAGTTCTTC. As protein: CANSFPGTINEQFF.

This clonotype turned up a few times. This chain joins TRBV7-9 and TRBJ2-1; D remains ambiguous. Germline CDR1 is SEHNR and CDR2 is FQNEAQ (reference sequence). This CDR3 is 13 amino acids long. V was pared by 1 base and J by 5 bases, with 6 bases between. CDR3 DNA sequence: TGTGCCAGCAGCTTAGAACAGAACAATGAGCAGTTCTTC. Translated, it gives CASSLEQNNEQFF.

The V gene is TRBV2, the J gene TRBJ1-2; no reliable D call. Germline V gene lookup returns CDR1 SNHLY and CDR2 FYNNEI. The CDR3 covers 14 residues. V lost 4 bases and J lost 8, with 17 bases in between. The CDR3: CASSVFTTLGGYTF. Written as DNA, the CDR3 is TGTGCCAGCAGTGTTTTCACGACCTTGGGGGGCTACACCTTC.

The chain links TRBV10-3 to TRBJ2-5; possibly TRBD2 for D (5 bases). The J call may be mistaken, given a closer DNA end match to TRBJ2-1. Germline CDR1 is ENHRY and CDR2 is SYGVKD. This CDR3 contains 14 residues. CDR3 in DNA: TGTGCCATCAGTGATCCTCACCGACTACGGCCCCAGTTCTTC. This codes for CAISDPHRLRPQFF.

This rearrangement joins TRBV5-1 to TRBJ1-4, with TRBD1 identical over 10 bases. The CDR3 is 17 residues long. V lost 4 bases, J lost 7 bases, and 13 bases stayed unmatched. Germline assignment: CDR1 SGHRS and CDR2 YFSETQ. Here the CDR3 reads CASSGRDRGGGGEKLFF. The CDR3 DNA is TGCGCCAGCAGCGGCCGGGACAGGGGCGGCGGCGGTGAAAAACTGTTTTTT.

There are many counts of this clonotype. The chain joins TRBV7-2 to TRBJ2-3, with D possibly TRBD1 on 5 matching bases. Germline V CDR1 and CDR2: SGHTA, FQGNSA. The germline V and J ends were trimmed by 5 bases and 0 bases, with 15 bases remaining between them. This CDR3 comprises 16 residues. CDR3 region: CASSPNRTPSTDTQYF. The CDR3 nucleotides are TGTGCCAGCAGCCCAAATCGGACACCAAGCACAGATACGCAGTATTTT. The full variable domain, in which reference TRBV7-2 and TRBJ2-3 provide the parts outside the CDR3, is GAGVSQSPSNKVTEKGKDVELRCDPISGHTALYWYRQSLGQGLEFLIYFQGNSAPDKSGLPSDRFSAERTGGSVSTLTIQRTQQEDSAVYLCASSPNRTPSTDTQYFGPGTRLTVL.

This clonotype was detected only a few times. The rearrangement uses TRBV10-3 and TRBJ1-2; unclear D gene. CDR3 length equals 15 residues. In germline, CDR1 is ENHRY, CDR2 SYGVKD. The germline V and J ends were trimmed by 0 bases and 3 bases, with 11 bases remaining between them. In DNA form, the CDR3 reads TGTGCCATCAGTGAGTCGCTTGTTGGGGACTATGGCTACACCTTC. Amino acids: CAISESLVGDYGYTF.

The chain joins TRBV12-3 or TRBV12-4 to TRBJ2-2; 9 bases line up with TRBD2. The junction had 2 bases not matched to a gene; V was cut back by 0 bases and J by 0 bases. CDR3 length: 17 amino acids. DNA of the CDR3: TGTGCCAGCAGTTTAGCTCGCGGGGGGGCGAACACCGGGGAGCTGTTTTTT. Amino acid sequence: CASSLARGGANTGELFF.